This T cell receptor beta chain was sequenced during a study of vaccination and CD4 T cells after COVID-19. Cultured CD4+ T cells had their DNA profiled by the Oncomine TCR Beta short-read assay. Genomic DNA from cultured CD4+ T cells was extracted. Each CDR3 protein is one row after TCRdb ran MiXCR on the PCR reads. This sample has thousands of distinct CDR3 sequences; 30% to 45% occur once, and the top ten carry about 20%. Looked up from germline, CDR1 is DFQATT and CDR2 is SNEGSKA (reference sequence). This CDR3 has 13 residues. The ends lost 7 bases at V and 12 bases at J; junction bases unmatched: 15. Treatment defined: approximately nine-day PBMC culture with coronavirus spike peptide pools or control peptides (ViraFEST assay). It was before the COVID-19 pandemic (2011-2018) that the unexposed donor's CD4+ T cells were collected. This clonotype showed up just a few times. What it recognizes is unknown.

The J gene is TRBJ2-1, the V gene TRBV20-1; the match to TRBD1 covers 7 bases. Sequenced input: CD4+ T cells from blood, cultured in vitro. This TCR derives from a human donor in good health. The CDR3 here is CSVPGPGGIRQFF. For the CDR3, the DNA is TGCAGTGTCCCGGGACCAGGGGGTATACGGCAGTTCTTC.